This is a list of T cell receptor beta chains from one sample in a study of cytomegalovirus exposure and HLA in healthy donors. Assay used: immunoSEQ multiplex PCR; TCRdb lists only in-frame clones, some missing. This sample's table reports almost 35,000 clones. Sequences were obtained from PBMCs. The receptors come from a woman aged 40 to 50 in good health and CMV-seropositive. CDR3s include the opening cysteine and the closing phenylalanine or tryptophan. The order of the fields is J gene, V gene, D gene, CDR3 length, CDR3 protein, CDR3 DNA. D genes are given only for firm matches.

J gene: TRBJ2-5
V gene: TRBV9
D gene: .
CDR3 length: 15
CDR3 protein: CASSVGGAGQETQYF
CDR3 DNA: TGTGCCAGCAGCGTAGGGGGAGCAGGTCAAGAGACCCAGTACTTC

J gene: TRBJ1-5
V gene: TRBV10-1
D gene: .
CDR3 length: 11
CDR3 protein: CWGPDNQPQHF
CDR3 DNA: TGCTGGGGGCCGGACAATCAGCCCCAGCATTTT

J gene: TRBJ2-2
V gene: TRBV14
D gene: .
CDR3 length: 13
CDR3 protein: CASSQDYSGELFF
CDR3 DNA: TGTGCCAGCAGCCAAGATTATTCCGGGGAGCTGTTTTTT

J gene: TRBJ2-1
V gene: TRBV2
D gene: TRBD1
CDR3 length: 15
CDR3 protein: CASSPRGTSYNEQFF
CDR3 DNA: TGTGCCAGCAGTCCCAGGGGGACCTCCTACAATGAGCAGTTCTTC

J gene: TRBJ1-1
V gene: TRBV28
D gene: .
CDR3 length: 16
CDR3 protein: CASSSRTLGRDTEAFF
CDR3 DNA: TGTGCCAGCAGTTCCCGTACCCTGGGGAGGGACACTGAAGCTTTCTTT

J gene: TRBJ2-7
V gene: TRBV11-2
D gene: TRBD2
CDR3 length: 15
CDR3 protein: CASSLEGGIQHEQYF
CDR3 DNA: TGTGCCAGCAGCTTAGAGGGGGGGATTCAGCACGAGCAGTACTTC

J gene: TRBJ1-1
V gene: TRBV5-1
D gene: .
CDR3 length: 16
CDR3 protein: CASSLQPSGPRTEAFF
CDR3 DNA: TGCGCCAGCAGCTTGCAGCCCTCAGGCCCGAGAACTGAAGCTTTCTTT

J gene: TRBJ1-1
V gene: TRBV5-1
D gene: .
CDR3 length: 12
CDR3 protein: CASSLGGQKAFF
CDR3 DNA: TGCGCCAGCAGCTTGGGGGGGCAAAAAGCTTTCTTT

J gene: TRBJ2-1
V gene: TRBV9
D gene: .
CDR3 length: 14
CDR3 protein: CASSETGTGRRMFF
CDR3 DNA: TGTGCCAGCAGCGAAACAGGGACGGGGAGACGGATGTTCTTC

J gene: TRBJ1-1
V gene: TRBV19
D gene: .
CDR3 length: 14
CDR3 protein: CASSIGRGGTEAFF
CDR3 DNA: TGTGCCAGTAGTATAGGGCGCGGAGGCACTGAAGCTTTCTTT

J gene: TRBJ2-6
V gene: TRBV5-1
D gene: .
CDR3 length: 16
CDR3 protein: CASSLMFFSGANVLTF
CDR3 DNA: TGCGCCAGCAGCTTGATGTTCTTTTCTGGGGCCAACGTCCTGACTTTC

J gene: TRBJ2-7
V gene: TRBV7-3
D gene: .
CDR3 length: 15
CDR3 protein: CASSLSGSLLYEQYF
CDR3 DNA: TGTGCCAGCAGCTTAAGTGGGAGTCTTCTCTACGAGCAGTACTTC

J gene: TRBJ1-1
V gene: TRBV11-2
D gene: .
CDR3 length: 13
CDR3 protein: CASSPPGLTWAFF
CDR3 DNA: TGTGCCAGCAGCCCACCCGGTCTCACTTGGGCTTTCTTT

J gene: TRBJ2-2
V gene: TRBV5-1
D gene: .
CDR3 length: 12
CDR3 protein: CASKTSTGELFF
CDR3 DNA: TGCGCCAGCAAAACATCCACCGGGGAGCTGTTTTTT

J gene: TRBJ2-2
V gene: TRBV2
D gene: .
CDR3 length: 15
CDR3 protein: CASSEGAPNTGELFF
CDR3 DNA: TGTGCCAGCAGTGAAGGGGCTCCGAACACCGGGGAGCTGTTTTTT

J gene: TRBJ1-5
V gene: TRBV28
D gene: .
CDR3 length: 17
CDR3 protein: CASSDLRGSPTDQPQHF
CDR3 DNA: TGTGCCAGCAGTGACCTTAGGGGTTCCCCAACCGATCAGCCCCAGCATTTT

J gene: TRBJ1-1
V gene: TRBV18
D gene: .
CDR3 length: 13
CDR3 protein: CASSPRPPGGAFF
CDR3 DNA: TGTGCCAGCTCACCACGCCCGCCCGGGGGAGCTTTCTTT

J gene: TRBJ2-5
V gene: TRBV6-5
D gene: .
CDR3 length: 11
CDR3 protein: CASSQSETQYF
CDR3 DNA: TGTGCCAGCAGCCAGTCAGAGACCCAGTACTTC

J gene: TRBJ2-7
V gene: TRBV5-6
D gene: .
CDR3 length: 16
CDR3 protein: CASSSSHTGDPYEQYF
CDR3 DNA: TGTGCCAGCAGCTCGTCCCACACAGGAGATCCCTACGAGCAGTACTTC

J gene: TRBJ2-2
V gene: TRBV9
D gene: TRBD1
CDR3 length: 16
CDR3 protein: CASRRSGQGAVGELFF
CDR3 DNA: TGTGCCAGCCGCCGATCGGGACAGGGGGCTGTGGGGGAGCTGTTTTTT

J gene: TRBJ1-5
V gene: TRBV27
D gene: .
CDR3 length: 13
CDR3 protein: CASRGSGDQPQHF
CDR3 DNA: TGTGCCAGCAGAGGGTCCGGGGATCAGCCCCAGCATTTT

J gene: TRBJ2-3
V gene: TRBV7-2
D gene: .
CDR3 length: 13
CDR3 protein: CASAIDILGTQYF
CDR3 DNA: TGTGCCAGCGCTATAGACATATTGGGTACGCAGTATTTT

J gene: TRBJ1-2
V gene: TRBV7-3
D gene: TRBD1
CDR3 length: 19
CDR3 protein: CASSQYPTGTDQFGYGYTF
CDR3 DNA: TGTGCCAGCAGCCAATATCCAACCGGGACAGATCAGTTCGGCTATGGCTACACCTTC

J gene: TRBJ2-7
V gene: TRBV7-8
D gene: TRBD1
CDR3 length: 13
CDR3 protein: CASSGDRVGEQYF
CDR3 DNA: TGTGCCAGCAGCGGAGACAGGGTAGGGGAGCAGTACTTC

J gene: TRBJ2-1
V gene: TRBV23-1
D gene: TRBD1
CDR3 length: 15
CDR3 protein: CASSQVQGHNDEQFF
CDR3 DNA: TGCGCCAGCAGTCAAGTACAGGGGCACAACGATGAGCAGTTCTTC

J gene: TRBJ1-3
V gene: TRBV11-1
D gene: .
CDR3 length: 15
CDR3 protein: CASSGGLLSGNTIYF
CDR3 DNA: TGTGCCAGCAGCGGCGGACTGCTCTCTGGAAACACCATATATTTT

J gene: TRBJ2-3
V gene: TRBV5-1
D gene: .
CDR3 length: 15
CDR3 protein: CASSLQDWDTDTQYF
CDR3 DNA: TGCGCCAGCAGCTTACAGGATTGGGACACAGATACGCAGTATTTT

J gene: TRBJ2-7
V gene: TRBV4-1
D gene: TRBD1
CDR3 length: 18
CDR3 protein: CASSQDPALTTGNYEQYF
CDR3 DNA: TGCGCCAGCAGCCAAGATCCTGCACTTACGACAGGGAACTACGAGCAGTACTTC

J gene: TRBJ2-6
V gene: TRBV2
D gene: .
CDR3 length: 15
CDR3 protein: CASRPGYAGANVLTF
CDR3 DNA: TGTGCCAGCAGACCAGGGTACGCTGGGGCCAACGTCCTGACTTTC

J gene: TRBJ1-4
V gene: TRBV7-9
D gene: .
CDR3 length: 14
CDR3 protein: CASSFGAVNEKLFF
CDR3 DNA: TGTGCCAGCAGCTTTGGGGCAGTAAATGAAAAACTGTTTTTT

J gene: TRBJ1-5
V gene: TRBV19
D gene: TRBD1
CDR3 length: 16
CDR3 protein: CASTALQGMGNQPQHF
CDR3 DNA: TGTGCCAGTACTGCTTTACAGGGGATGGGCAATCAGCCCCAGCATTTT

J gene: TRBJ2-3
V gene: TRBV27
D gene: .
CDR3 length: 16
CDR3 protein: CASSFAGMGLTDTQYF
CDR3 DNA: TGTGCCAGCAGTTTCGCGGGGATGGGGCTTACAGATACGCAGTATTTT

J gene: TRBJ2-2
V gene: TRBV19
D gene: .
CDR3 length: 17
CDR3 protein: CASSIPVLGQGIGELFF
CDR3 DNA: TGTGCCAGTAGTATTCCGGTCCTGGGGCAGGGCATCGGGGAGCTGTTTTTT

J gene: TRBJ1-2
V gene: TRBV7-2
D gene: TRBD1
CDR3 length: 14
CDR3 protein: CASSQGQGANGYTF
CDR3 DNA: TGTGCCAGCAGCCAGGGACAGGGTGCGAATGGCTACACCTTC

J gene: TRBJ2-3
V gene: TRBV19
D gene: .
CDR3 length: 12
CDR3 protein: CASRGGGDTQYF
CDR3 DNA: TGTGCCAGTAGGGGGGGTGGAGATACGCAGTATTTT

J gene: TRBJ2-1
V gene: TRBV5-5
D gene: .
CDR3 length: 16
CDR3 protein: CASSQPIGGEGNEQFF
CDR3 DNA: TGTGCCAGCAGCCAGCCTATTGGGGGCGAAGGCAATGAGCAGTTCTTC

J gene: TRBJ1-1
V gene: TRBV7-3
D gene: .
CDR3 length: 13
CDR3 protein: CASSRDVNTEAFF
CDR3 DNA: TGTGCCAGCAGCCGAGATGTAAACACTGAAGCTTTCTTT

J gene: TRBJ2-2
V gene: TRBV9
D gene: TRBD2
CDR3 length: 17
CDR3 protein: CASSPPGLAGNTGELFF
CDR3 DNA: TGTGCCAGCAGCCCCCCCGGGCTAGCGGGTAACACCGGGGAGCTGTTTTTT

J gene: TRBJ1-2
V gene: TRBV7-2
D gene: .
CDR3 length: 13
CDR3 protein: CASSLTYNYGYTF
CDR3 DNA: TGTGCCAGCAGCCTGACTTATAACTATGGCTACACCTTC

J gene: TRBJ1-6
V gene: TRBV10-3
D gene: TRBD1
CDR3 length: 13
CDR3 protein: CAIRTGVESPLHF
CDR3 DNA: TGTGCCATCAGGACAGGGGTAGAATCACCCCTCCACTTT

J gene: TRBJ1-6
V gene: TRBV19
D gene: TRBD1
CDR3 length: 14
CDR3 protein: CASSGGSYNSPLHF
CDR3 DNA: TGTGCCAGCTCAGGGGGCTCCTATAATTCACCCCTCCACTTT

J gene: TRBJ2-7
V gene: TRBV7-9
D gene: TRBD2
CDR3 length: 18
CDR3 protein: CASSLEVLAGTSSYEQYF
CDR3 DNA: TGTGCCAGCAGCTTAGAGGTCCTAGCGGGGACAAGCTCCTACGAGCAGTACTTC